Here is one TCR beta chain with its context. Its antigen is not identified. The source of the sample is a study of T cell responses to AZD1222 COVID-19 vaccine. Data came from immunoSEQ multiplex PCR; TCRdb stores just in-frame clones and leaves some out. The repertoire holds 200,000 to 300,000 clones, with approximately 93% as singletons. Findings and limits, study-wide: The donor cohort was predominantly white British with a female majority, and clonal diversity may have been underestimated. Spike-specific TCRs gained breadth and depth after people received two AZD1222 doses.

This sequence was found in an adult in good health. Specimen: peripheral blood, collected on day 0 of AZD1222 vaccination.

The CDR3 DNA reads as TGTGCCAGCAGCCCAATAGGCGGCGGAGGAGATACGCAGTATTTT. Its translation is CASSPIGGGGDTQYF. The rearrangement links TRBV7-2 to TRBJ2-3; the D gene is possibly TRBD2 (5 bases). V lost 5 bases to trimming and J lost 5 bases, with 17 bases between them. Germline CDR1 is SGHTA and CDR2 is FQGNSA. CDR3 length: 15 amino acids. Full variable domain (missing parts from reference TRBV7-2 and TRBJ2-3): GAGVSQSPSNKVTEKGKDVELRCDPISGHTALYWYRQSLGQGLEFLIYFQGNSAPDKSGLPSDRFSAERTGGSVSTLTIQRTQQEDSAVYLCASSPIGGGGDTQYFGPGTRLTVL.